This T cell receptor beta chain was documented in a study of identical twins. Unique molecular identifiers were present on the cDNA, which also gained a universal primer site by template switching. Via MiXCR, TCRdb re-called the 5' RACE reads, giving one row per CDR3 protein. The table has hundreds of thousands of distinct CDR3 sequences, less than 25% seen once. This clonotype has at least ten counts. The CDR3 extends over 12 amino acids. After removal of 6 bases from V and 4 bases from J, the junction contained 3 bases not matched to a gene. Germline lookup yields CDR1 DFQATT and CDR2 SNEGSKA (reference sequence). The data were also submitted as part of a second study, on T cells expressing NK-cell markers. That work contributes: Investigators obtained TCR beta repertoires from sorted CD3+CD56+NKG2C+, CD3+CD56+NKG2C- and CD3+CD56-NKG2C+ T cells. Once again these clonotypes came out on top in the CD3+CD56-NKG2C+ fraction of a few donors.

V usage is TRBV20-1 and J usage is TRBJ1-2; 9 bases map to TRBD1. Sample: PBMCs. The receptor's source is a woman younger than 30 in good health. Here the CDR3 reads CSAVQGAYGYTF. CDR3 sequence (DNA): TGCAGTGCGGTACAGGGGGCCTATGGCTACACCTTC.